The clone carrying this T cell receptor beta chain has a single count. Its antigen is not known. Primers: 60 Vbeta forward and 13 Jbeta reverse. Measured with immunoSEQ multiplex PCR; TCRdb has only the in-frame clones, and not every one. Of 90,000 or so clones listed, approximately 76% are singletons. The data were taken from a study of cytomegalovirus exposure and HLA in healthy donors. Whole-study results and caveats: TCR beta V- and J-gene trimming was later associated with a missense DCLRE1C variant. There were some public TCRs occurring in many donors, but most TCR sequences were rare.

V gave up 1 base and J gave up 4 bases, with 21 bases separating them. The CDR3 is 18 residues long. Germline V CDR1 and CDR2: SGHNT, YYREEE (reference sequence). The TCR sequence derives from a young man in good health and CMV-seropositive. V usage is TRBV5-4 and J usage is TRBJ2-1; a weak D match, TRBD1 (6 bases). Sequencing input: PBMCs. CDR3 in DNA: TGTGCCAGCAGCTTGCCCCGCGGTCTGGGACAAAGTTACAATGAGCAGTTCTTC. Protein product: CASSLPRGLGQSYNEQFF.